This is a list of T cell receptor beta chains from one sample in a study of blood T cell repertoires in COVID-19. Here immunoSEQ multiplex PCR was the method, and the copy in TCRdb shows in-frame clones only, minus some. The sample holds nearly 80,000 clones, roughly 89% seen once. Sample: peripheral blood. Receptors originate from a man aged 50 to 59 with acute or convalescent COVID-19. Each CDR3 is given with its conserved first and last residue. D genes are given only for firm matches. A clone size is listed for some rows: how often the clone was seen (once, few, many), or a class if it is expanded.

V gene	D gene	clone size	J gene	CDR3 protein	CDR3 DNA
TRBV6-5	TRBD1	.	TRBJ1-2	CASSPRTGDYGYTF	TGTGCCAGCAGCCCCCGGACAGGGGACTATGGCTACACCTTC
TRBV6-6	.	few	TRBJ1-1	CASSYSQGEAFF	TGTGCCAGCAGTTACTCCCAGGGCGAAGCTTTCTTT
TRBV11-1	.	.	TRBJ2-7	CASSFAGEQYF	TGTGCCAGCAGCTTCGCGGGGGAGCAGTACTTC
TRBV5-6	.	.	TRBJ2-1	CASSSRLTPYNEQFF	TGTGCCAGCAGCTCCAGACTAACCCCCTACAATGAGCAGTTCTTC
TRBV7-9	TRBD1	.	TRBJ1-1	CASTTGQPNTEAFF	TGTGCCAGCACCACGGGACAGCCGAACACTGAAGCTTTCTTT
TRBV7-8	TRBD1	once	TRBJ2-7	CASSRGTGLMGGYEQYF	TGTGCCAGCAGCCGCGGGACAGGCTTAATGGGGGGCTACGAGCAGTACTTC
TRBV30	.	.	TRBJ1-2	CAWSVPTVNYGYTF	TGTGCCTGGAGTGTACCCACGGTTAACTATGGCTACACCTTC
TRBV10-3	TRBD1	.	TRBJ2-7	CAITEGVPGQGIYEQYF	TGTGCCATCACCGAGGGGGTACCGGGACAGGGGATATACGAGCAGTACTTC
TRBV29-1	.	.	TRBJ1-1	CSGRLGRRGTEAFF	TGCAGCGGCCGCCTTGGCAGGCGTGGTACTGAAGCTTTCTTT
TRBV10-3	.	.	TRBJ2-1	CAISPDRYNEQFF	TGTGCCATCAGTCCGGACAGATACAATGAGCAGTTCTTC
TRBV7-9	TRBD1	.	TRBJ1-1	CASSWTGDTEAFF	TGTGCCAGCAGCTGGACAGGGGACACTGAAGCTTTCTTT
TRBV18	TRBD1	.	TRBJ1-1	CASSLRDRGVVATEAFF	TGTGCCAGCTCACTCCGGGACAGGGGTGTAGTAGCCACTGAAGCTTTCTTT
TRBV2	.	.	TRBJ1-2	CASRDIRLANYGYTF	TGTGCCAGCAGGGACATACGATTAGCTAACTATGGCTACACCTTC
TRBV29-1	.	.	TRBJ2-1	CSVEEGAGVGEQFF	TGCAGCGTTGAAGAAGGGGCAGGGGTTGGTGAGCAGTTCTTC
TRBV28	.	few	TRBJ1-6	CASSLGGPYNSPLHF	TGTGCCAGCAGTTTGGGAGGGCCCTATAATTCACCCCTCCACTTT
TRBV10-3	TRBD2	.	TRBJ2-2	CAMTSGPNTGELFF	TGTGCCATGACTAGCGGACCAAACACCGGGGAGCTGTTTTTT
TRBV19	TRBD2	.	TRBJ2-1	CASSILAGNNEQFF	TGTGCCAGTAGTATACTAGCGGGAAACAATGAGCAGTTCTTC
TRBV29-1	.	.	TRBJ1-6	CSVETGSNSPLHF	TGCAGCGTTGAAACAGGGAGTAATTCACCCCTCCACTTT
TRBV18	TRBD1	once	TRBJ1-1	CASSPGQTNTEAFF	TGTGCCAGCTCTCCGGGACAGACGAACACTGAAGCTTTCTTT
TRBV11-3	.	once	TRBJ2-1	CASSLADEQFF	TGTGCCAGCAGCTTGGCCGATGAGCAGTTCTTC
TRBV27	.	medium-sized	TRBJ1-5	CASSLQAAGQPQHF	TGTGCCAGCAGTTTACAGGCTGCGGGCCAGCCCCAGCATTTT
TRBV28	.	many	TRBJ1-5	CASSPGHSGSNQPQHF	TGTGCCAGCAGTCCTGGACACTCCGGTAGCAATCAGCCCCAGCATTTT
TRBV7-6	TRBD2	.	TRBJ2-1	CASSRTSGRALYNEQFF	TGTGCCAGCAGCCGGACTAGCGGGAGGGCCCTATACAATGAGCAGTTCTTC
TRBV14	.	.	TRBJ2-1	CASSRQRGGSSYNEQFF	TGTGCCAGCAGCCGACAACGGGGTGGAAGCTCCTACAATGAGCAGTTCTTC
TRBV4-1	TRBD1	.	TRBJ1-2	CASSLGQGSRGYGYTF	TGCGCCAGCAGCTTGGGACAGGGATCCAGAGGCTATGGCTACACCTTC
TRBV7-9	.	once	TRBJ1-1	CASSVLQGGPEAFF	TGTGCCAGCAGCGTTTTACAGGGTGGGCCTGAAGCTTTCTTT
TRBV9	TRBD1	.	TRBJ2-7	CASSVGDRGRIDEQYF	TGTGCCAGCAGCGTAGGAGACAGGGGGCGCATCGACGAGCAGTACTTC
TRBV7-9	TRBD2	once	TRBJ2-1	CASSLLLAGGQGNEQFF	TGTGCCAGCAGCTTATTGTTAGCGGGGGGGCAAGGGAATGAGCAGTTCTTC
TRBV7-8	TRBD1	.	TRBJ1-1	CASSPSTGGAFF	TGTGCCAGCAGCCCCTCGACAGGGGGAGCTTTCTTT
TRBV30	.	few	TRBJ1-1	CAWSVMTDEAFF	TGTGCCTGGAGTGTTATGACAGATGAAGCTTTCTTT
TRBV9	TRBD2	.	TRBJ2-1	CASSDSGSFSNEQFF	TGTGCCAGCAGCGATAGCGGGAGTTTCTCCAATGAGCAGTTCTTC
TRBV3-1/TRBV3-2	TRBD1	.	TRBJ2-6	CASSEDGTGFSSGANVLTF	TGTGCCAGCAGCGAAGACGGGACAGGGTTTAGCTCTGGGGCCAACGTCCTGACTTTC
TRBV5-1	.	.	TRBJ2-5	CASSLGVQETQYF	TGCGCCAGCAGCCTCGGGGTTCAAGAGACCCAGTACTTC
TRBV12-3/TRBV12-4	.	.	TRBJ2-1	CASSLMGHEQFF	TGTGCCAGCAGTTTAATGGGGCATGAGCAGTTCTTC
TRBV5-5	TRBD2	.	TRBJ2-1	CASSLRASGGREQFF	TGTGCCAGCAGCTTAAGGGCTAGCGGGGGCAGGGAGCAGTTCTTC
TRBV19	.	.	TRBJ1-5	CASSISDSNQPQHF	TGTGCCAGTAGTATATCAGACAGTAATCAGCCCCAGCATTTT
TRBV5-1	.	.	TRBJ2-7	CASSLAWGDEQYF	TGCGCCAGCAGCTTGGCCTGGGGGGACGAGCAGTACTTC
TRBV3-1/TRBV3-2	.	few	TRBJ2-1	CASSQGWRGSYNEQFF	TGTGCCAGCAGCCAAGGCTGGAGGGGAAGCTACAATGAGCAGTTCTTC
TRBV24-1	TRBD2	.	TRBJ2-3	CATSDPGTSGKGDTQYF	TGTGCCACCAGTGATCCCGGGACTAGCGGGAAAGGAGATACGCAGTATTTT
TRBV6-6	.	once	TRBJ2-7	CASRGRGYHEQYF	TGTGCCAGCAGAGGAAGGGGGTATCACGAGCAGTACTTC
TRBV7-2	.	.	TRBJ2-7	CASSLGTSGTSYEQYF	TGTGCCAGCAGCTTAGGTACCAGCGGAACCTCCTACGAGCAGTACTTC
TRBV7-8	TRBD1	.	TRBJ1-2	CASSSGQGDYGYTF	TGTGCCAGCAGCTCCGGTCAGGGGGACTATGGCTACACCTTC
TRBV5-4	TRBD1	.	TRBJ2-7	CASSGAQGASYEQYF	TGTGCCAGCAGCGGCGCACAGGGGGCCTCCTACGAGCAGTACTTC
TRBV5-1	.	.	TRBJ1-6	CASSLQDNSNSPLHF	TGCGCCAGCAGCTTACAGGACAACTCGAATTCACCCCTCCACTTT
TRBV13	TRBD1	.	TRBJ2-3	CASSADRVWTDTQYF	TGTGCCAGCAGCGCCGACAGGGTTTGGACAGATACGCAGTATTTT
TRBV29-1	.	.	TRBJ2-5	CSVDTGNWETQYF	TGCAGCGTTGACACAGGGAATTGGGAGACCCAGTACTTC